Listed below are T cell receptor beta chains from one sample, sequenced in a study of blood T cell repertoires in COVID-19. Produced via immunoSEQ multiplex PCR; TCRdb's table is partial and in-frame only. This sample has roughly 120,000 clones; almost 85% occur once, and the top ten carry over 6%. The sequenced sample consisted of peripheral blood. The source is a man aged 70-80 years with active or convalescent COVID-19. CDR3s include the opening cysteine and the closing phenylalanine or tryptophan. Each record gives: V gene, clone size, J gene, D gene, CDR3 protein, CDR3 DNA. The D gene is left open where the match is weak. Size is omitted from some rows. Given values are once, few, many or a class for expanded clones.

TRBV11-3	NA	TRBJ2-1	TRBD2	CASSLSGIFYNEQFF	TGTGCCAGCAGCTTGAGCGGGATATTTTACAATGAGCAGTTCTTC
TRBV10-2	NA	TRBJ2-7	TRBD2	CASSVTSGMGEQYF	TGCGCCAGCAGTGTCACTAGCGGGATGGGCGAGCAGTACTTC
TRBV20-1	once	TRBJ2-7	NA	CSASSGHEQYF	TGCAGTGCTAGTAGCGGCCACGAGCAGTACTTC
TRBV18	NA	TRBJ2-1	TRBD1	CASSKGANNEQFF	TGTGCCAGCTCAAAGGGGGCTAACAATGAGCAGTTCTTC
TRBV27	NA	TRBJ1-2	TRBD1	CASSRTGYGYTF	TGTGCCAGCAGCCGGACAGGGTATGGCTACACCTTC
TRBV4-3	NA	TRBJ2-7	NA	CASSPRGEGFYEQYF	TGCGCCAGCAGCCCGAGGGGGGAGGGCTTCTACGAGCAGTACTTC
TRBV20-1	few	TRBJ1-3	NA	CSASNHSVSGNTIYF	TGCAGTGCTAGTAACCACTCGGTCTCTGGAAACACCATATATTTT
TRBV5-1	once	TRBJ1-1	NA	CASSQGHLNTEAFF	TGCGCCAGCAGTCAAGGACACCTGAACACTGAAGCTTTCTTT
TRBV21-1	NA	TRBJ1-5	NA	CASSSRTGGVGNQPQHF	TGTGCCAGCAGCTCGAGGACAGGGGGCGTAGGCAATCAGCCCCAGCATTTT
TRBV30	NA	TRBJ1-2	TRBD1	CAWSVQRQGNGYTF	TGTGCCTGGAGTGTACAAAGACAGGGGAATGGCTACACCTTC
TRBV4-2	NA	TRBJ1-4	NA	CASRAFGFEEKLFF	TGTGCCAGCAGGGCCTTCGGGTTTGAGGAAAAACTGTTTTTT
TRBV5-6	once	TRBJ2-5	NA	CASSLLGGTEEQETQYF	TGTGCCAGCAGCTTGCTCGGTGGCACGGAGGAACAAGAGACCCAGTACTTC
TRBV4-1	once	TRBJ2-3	NA	CASSQGQGDTQYF	TGCGCCAGCAGCCAAGGCCAGGGAGATACGCAGTATTTT
TRBV7-9	NA	TRBJ1-3	NA	CASSSHRSRGNTIYF	TGTGCCAGCAGCTCACACAGGAGTAGGGGAAACACCATATATTTT